This T cell receptor (beta chain) was documented in a study of blood T cell repertoires in COVID-19. Germline V gene data show CDR1 as KGHSH and CDR2 as LQKENI. This CDR3 spans 13 amino acids. V was clipped by 4 bases and J by 4 bases, with 10 bases between them. The data were produced by immunoSEQ multiplex PCR, yet TCRdb's version contains in-frame clones alone and is incomplete. The sample has about 310,000 clones, about 85% seen once. Sequenced: peripheral blood. The TCR was taken from a man between 18 and 29 years old with active or convalescent COVID-19. The J gene is TRBJ2-5, the V gene TRBV18; possibly TRBD2 for D (6 bases). The CDR3 loop is CASSRQGGETQYF. CDR3 DNA: TGTGCCAGCTCACGTCAGGGAGGAGAGACCCAGTACTTC.